The rows below give T cell receptor beta chains drawn from one sample of a study of shared clonotypes between healthy human individuals. Sequenced by immunoSEQ multiplex PCR; TCRdb stores in-frame clones only, minus some. The top ten clones hold 0.05% to 0.07% of a sample with around 510,000 clones, approximately 95% of them seen once. Material for sequencing was naive CD4+ T cells sorted from blood. The receptors derive from a woman aged 25 to 39 in good health. CDR3s include the opening cysteine and the closing phenylalanine or tryptophan. D genes are given only for firm matches. The size field is filled for only some rows; it gives once, few, many or a size class.

d_gene: .; v_gene: TRBV28; j_gene: TRBJ1-2; abundance: once; CDR3aa: CASSLSGRVGGYTF; CDR3nt: TGTGCCAGCAGTTTATCCGGTCGAGTGGGTGGCTACACCTTC
d_gene: .; v_gene: TRBV6-5; j_gene: TRBJ1-1; abundance: once; CDR3aa: CASSYSMRGTEAFF; CDR3nt: TGTGCCAGCAGTTACTCGATGCGGGGTACTGAAGCTTTCTTT
d_gene: .; v_gene: TRBV5-1; j_gene: TRBJ2-7; abundance: .; CDR3aa: CASKFEGSDEQYF; CDR3nt: TGCGCCAGCAAATTTGAGGGATCGGACGAGCAGTACTTC
d_gene: .; v_gene: TRBV5-1; j_gene: TRBJ1-1; abundance: .; CDR3aa: CASSLDGGGTEAFF; CDR3nt: TGCGCCAGCAGCTTGGACGGGGGTGGCACTGAAGCTTTCTTT
d_gene: TRBD1; v_gene: TRBV25-1; j_gene: TRBJ2-7; abundance: .; CDR3aa: CASSESHRGREQYF; CDR3nt: TGTGCCAGCAGTGAATCCCACAGGGGCCGCGAGCAGTACTTC
d_gene: .; v_gene: TRBV28; j_gene: TRBJ1-1; abundance: .; CDR3aa: CASSLLYTEAFF; CDR3nt: TGTGCCAGCAGTCTACTTTACACTGAAGCTTTCTTT
d_gene: .; v_gene: TRBV5-1; j_gene: TRBJ1-3; abundance: once; CDR3aa: CASSPRTESSGNTIYF; CDR3nt: TGCGCCAGCAGCCCGAGGACGGAGAGCTCTGGAAACACCATATATTTT
d_gene: .; v_gene: TRBV2; j_gene: TRBJ1-5; abundance: .; CDR3aa: CASKGTPGNSNQPQHF; CDR3nt: TGTGCCAGCAAGGGGACACCAGGAAATAGCAATCAGCCCCAGCATTTT
d_gene: TRBD1; v_gene: TRBV19; j_gene: TRBJ2-2; abundance: .; CDR3aa: CASRGGQGGRLTGELFF; CDR3nt: TGTGCCAGTAGAGGGGGACAGGGGGGCCGCTTAACCGGGGAGCTGTTTTTT
d_gene: .; v_gene: TRBV6-5; j_gene: TRBJ1-3; abundance: once; CDR3aa: CASSYSGDSGNTIYF; CDR3nt: TGTGCCAGCAGTTACTCGGGAGACTCTGGAAACACCATATATTTT
d_gene: TRBD1; v_gene: TRBV6-1; j_gene: TRBJ1-5; abundance: .; CDR3aa: CASREYDDRADQPQHF; CDR3nt: TGTGCCAGCAGAGAATATGATGACAGGGCTGATCAGCCCCAGCATTTT
d_gene: TRBD1; v_gene: TRBV7-9; j_gene: TRBJ2-4; abundance: .; CDR3aa: CASSLRTGGLIQAKNIQYF; CDR3nt: TGTGCCAGCAGCTTACGGACAGGGGGCTTAATCCAAGCCAAAAACATTCAGTACTTC
d_gene: .; v_gene: TRBV28; j_gene: TRBJ2-7; abundance: .; CDR3aa: CASSRPHRPSQSLYF; CDR3nt: TGTGCCAGCAGCCGACCCCACCGTCCCTCTCAGAGCTTGTACTTC
d_gene: .; v_gene: TRBV19; j_gene: TRBJ1-3; abundance: .; CDR3aa: CASSWRSTGNTIYF; CDR3nt: TGTGCCAGTAGTTGGCGGAGTACTGGAAACACCATATATTTT
d_gene: .; v_gene: TRBV5-4; j_gene: TRBJ1-1; abundance: .; CDR3aa: CASSLFSYTEAFF; CDR3nt: TGTGCCAGCAGCTTGTTTTCATACACTGAAGCTTTCTTT
d_gene: .; v_gene: TRBV4-1; j_gene: TRBJ2-3; abundance: once; CDR3aa: CASSQPGAENTDTQYF; CDR3nt: TGCGCCAGCAGCCAGCCTGGGGCAGAGAACACAGATACGCAGTATTTT
d_gene: TRBD1; v_gene: TRBV18; j_gene: TRBJ2-7; abundance: .; CDR3aa: CASSPPTGEQYF; CDR3nt: TGTGCCAGCTCACCACCGACAGGGGAGCAGTACTTC
d_gene: TRBD1; v_gene: TRBV18; j_gene: TRBJ1-5; abundance: .; CDR3aa: CASSPGQGGNQPQHF; CDR3nt: TGTGCCAGCTCACCAGGACAGGGAGGCAATCAGCCCCAGCATTTT
d_gene: .; v_gene: TRBV2; j_gene: TRBJ2-5; abundance: once; CDR3aa: CASRLDQETQYF; CDR3nt: TGTGCCAGCCGACTAGACCAAGAGACCCAGTACTTC
d_gene: .; v_gene: TRBV2; j_gene: TRBJ2-1; abundance: .; CDR3aa: CASSDPLRLPPSNEQFF; CDR3nt: TGTGCCAGCAGTGACCCCCTACGTCTGCCCCCATCCAATGAGCAGTTCTTC
d_gene: TRBD1; v_gene: TRBV27; j_gene: TRBJ2-2; abundance: .; CDR3aa: CASSGQGTGELFF; CDR3nt: TGTGCCAGCAGTGGACAGGGAACCGGGGAGCTGTTTTTT
d_gene: TRBD2; v_gene: TRBV5-1; j_gene: TRBJ2-7; abundance: .; CDR3aa: CASSPGAAGAYEQYF; CDR3nt: TGCGCCAGCAGCCCTGGGGCAGCGGGAGCCTACGAGCAGTACTTC
d_gene: TRBD1; v_gene: TRBV2; j_gene: TRBJ1-5; abundance: .; CDR3aa: CASSGTGGNQPQHF; CDR3nt: TGTGCCAGCAGTGGGACAGGCGGCAATCAGCCCCAGCATTTT
d_gene: .; v_gene: TRBV28; j_gene: TRBJ1-4; abundance: .; CDR3aa: CASSFSGAELYEKLFF; CDR3nt: TGTGCCAGCAGTTTTTCGGGGGCAGAACTGTATGAAAAACTGTTTTTT
d_gene: TRBD2; v_gene: TRBV5-5; j_gene: TRBJ2-5; abundance: .; CDR3aa: CASSRSGRAQETQYF; CDR3nt: TGTGCCAGCAGCCGTAGCGGGAGGGCCCAAGAGACCCAGTACTTC
d_gene: TRBD2; v_gene: TRBV7-6; j_gene: TRBJ2-7; abundance: .; CDR3aa: CASSLEAFAGGQGPSYEQYF; CDR3nt: TGTGCCAGCAGCTTAGAGGCTTTCGCGGGGGGCCAGGGTCCCTCCTACGAGCAGTACTTC
d_gene: TRBD1; v_gene: TRBV5-6; j_gene: TRBJ2-7; abundance: .; CDR3aa: CASSLESTGGTSYEQYF; CDR3nt: TGTGCCAGCAGCTTGGAGTCGACAGGGGGTACCTCCTACGAGCAGTACTTC
d_gene: .; v_gene: TRBV28; j_gene: TRBJ2-7; abundance: .; CDR3aa: CASSPSWSGASYEQYF; CDR3nt: TGTGCCAGCAGTCCTTCGTGGTCTGGTGCCTCCTACGAGCAGTACTTC
d_gene: TRBD2; v_gene: TRBV7-6; j_gene: TRBJ2-3; abundance: .; CDR3aa: CASSDKWGLAGEDTQYF; CDR3nt: TGTGCCAGCAGCGACAAGTGGGGACTAGCGGGAGAAGATACGCAGTATTTT